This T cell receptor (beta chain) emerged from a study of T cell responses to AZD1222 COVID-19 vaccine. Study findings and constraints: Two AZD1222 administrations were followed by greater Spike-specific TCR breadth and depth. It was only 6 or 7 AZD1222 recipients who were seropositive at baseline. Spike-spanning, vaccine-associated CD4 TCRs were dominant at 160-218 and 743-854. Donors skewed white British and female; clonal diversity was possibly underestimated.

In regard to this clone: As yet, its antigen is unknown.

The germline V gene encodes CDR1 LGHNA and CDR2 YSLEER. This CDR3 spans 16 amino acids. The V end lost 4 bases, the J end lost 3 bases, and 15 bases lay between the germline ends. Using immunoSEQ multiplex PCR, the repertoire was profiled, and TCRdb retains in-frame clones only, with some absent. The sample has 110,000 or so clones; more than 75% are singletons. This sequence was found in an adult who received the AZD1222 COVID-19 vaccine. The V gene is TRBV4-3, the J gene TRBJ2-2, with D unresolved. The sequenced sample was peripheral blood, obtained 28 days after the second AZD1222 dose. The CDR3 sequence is CASSLVSFRDTGELFF. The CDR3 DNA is TGCGCCAGCAGCCTTGTTTCATTCCGGGACACCGGGGAGCTGTTTTTT.